These 31 T cell receptor beta chains came from one sample sequenced in a study of vaccination and CD4 T cells after COVID-19. CD4+ T cells that had been cultured provided DNA sequenced with the Oncomine TCR Beta short-read assay. From cultured CD4+ T cells, genomic DNA was extracted. TCRdb reprocessed the PCR reads with MiXCR, giving one entry per CDR3 protein. The table includes fewer than 7,500 distinct CDR3 sequences, about a third detected once. Treatment meaning: approximately nine-day PBMC culture with coronavirus spike peptide pools or control peptides (ViraFEST assay). Before the COVID-19 pandemic (2011-2018), CD4+ T cells were obtained from the unexposed donor. The antigens these receptors bind are not known. Sample: CD4+ T cells from blood, cultured in vitro. Receptor source: a human donor in good health.

The V call is TRBV6-1, the J call TRBJ2-2, with 8 bases fitting TRBD2. After removal of 5 bases from V and 7 bases from J, the junction contained 9 bases not matched to a gene. Germline CDR1 and CDR2: MNHNS and SASEGT. The CDR3 totals 15 residues. This chain's CDR3 is CASSRLATQFGELFF. The CDR3 DNA follows: TGTGCCAGCAGTCGACTAGCGACACAGTTCGGGGAGCTGTTTTTT.

This chain connects TRBV20-1 to TRBJ2-3; TRBD2 agrees at 7 bases. This CDR3 region has 14 residues. The germline CDR1 and CDR2 sequences are DFQATT and SNEGSKA (reference sequence). Trimming at V came to 5 bases and at J to 2 bases, leaving 7 bases not matched to a gene. The CDR3 DNA is TGCAGTGCTCCTTCCGGGAGGTACACAGATACGCAGTATTTT. Translated: CSAPSGRYTDTQYF.

This clonotype was picked up one time. The chain links TRBV5-5 to TRBJ1-2, with unresolved D. The germline CDR1 and CDR2 sequences are SGHKS and YYEKEE (reference sequence). Trimming removed 0 bases at V and 4 bases at J, with 13 bases between. The CDR3 is made up of 15 amino acids. CDR3 residues: CASSLDPSGGYGYTF. For the CDR3, the DNA is TGTGCCAGCAGCTTGGATCCCTCGGGTGGCTATGGCTACACCTTC. Based on the CDR3 plus reference TRBV5-5 and TRBJ1-2, the full variable domain is DAGVTQSPTHLIKTRGQQVTLRCSPISGHKSVSWYQQVLGQGPQFIFQYYEKEERGRGNFPDRFSARQFPNYSSELNVNALLLGDSALYLCASSLDPSGGYGYTFGSGTRLTVV.

This chain joins TRBV29-1 and TRBJ2-1; D is undetermined. Trimming removed 5 bases at V and 0 bases at J, with 14 bases between. CDR1 and CDR2 (germline): SQVTM, ANQGSEA. This CDR3 comprises 15 residues. The CDR3 nucleotides are TGCAGCGTTAGCCAAGCGCTGAGCTCCTACAATGAGCAGTTCTTC. Its translation is CSVSQALSSYNEQFF.

The chain employs TRBV20-1 and TRBJ1-1; possible D gene TRBD1, 5 bases. There are 13 residues in the CDR3. The germline V and J ends were trimmed by 3 bases and 5 bases, with 13 bases remaining between them. Germline V gene data show CDR1 as DFQATT and CDR2 as SNEGSKA (reference sequence). CDR3 loop: CSASREPLTEAFF. CDR3 coding DNA: TGCAGTGCTAGCAGGGAACCCTTGACTGAAGCTTTCTTT.

This clonotype was picked up a small number of times. The genes are TRBV6-2 or TRBV6-3 and TRBJ1-6; D gene uncertain. The CDR3 loop spans 16 amino acids. Trimming took off 8 bases at V and 8 bases at J, with 22 bases between the two ends. Germline-derived CDR1 and CDR2 are MNHEY and SVGEGT. The CDR3 DNA reads TGTGCCAGCTTGCAATCCCTATTTGCGCGCCATTCACCCCTCCACTTT. It codes for CASLQSLFARHSPLHF.

The chain is built from TRBV6-1 and TRBJ1-1, with D hard to call. V was shortened by 5 bases and J by 1 base, with 8 bases between the two germline ends. The CDR3 is 13 amino acids. The germline V gene has CDR1 MNHNS and CDR2 SASEGT. The CDR3 is CASSRVWNTEAFF. For the CDR3, the DNA is TGTGCCAGCAGTCGTGTCTGGAACACTGAAGCTTTCTTT.

This chain joins TRBV10-3 and TRBJ2-7, with a weak D call TRBD2 (5 bases). V was pared by 7 bases and J by 4 bases, with 23 bases between. This CDR3 region has 16 residues. Germline assignment: CDR1 ENHRY and CDR2 SYGVKD. CDR3 sequence (DNA): TGTGCCATCAAGTTTTCTATCCCAGTTGAGGGTTACGAGCAGTACTTC. It is translated as CAIKFSIPVEGYEQYF.

This clonotype has just a few counts. The rearrangement uses TRBV7-2 and TRBJ1-1; D might be TRBD1 (6 bases). Germline values: CDR1 SGHTA, CDR2 FQGNSA. The CDR3 is 16 residues long. Trimming pared 4 bases from V and 2 bases from J, leaving 17 bases between. In nucleotides, the CDR3 is TGTGCCAGCAGCTCGAAACTGGGGGCCGGAAACACTGAAGCTTTCTTT. It encodes CASSSKLGAGNTEAFF.

The chain links TRBV6-1 to TRBJ2-7; D remains unclear. The V end was cut by 4 bases, the J end by 3 bases, with 16 bases between. The germline V gene encodes CDR1 MNHNS and CDR2 SASEGT. The CDR3 loop spans 15 amino acids. The CDR3 DNA reads TGTGCCAGCAGTGGCCCAGGAGAGTCGGGCTACGAGCAGTACTTC. Amino acids: CASSGPGESGYEQYF.

The chain employs TRBV18 and TRBJ2-7, with TRBD2 matching 10 bases. Germline CDR1 is KGHSH and CDR2 is LQKENI. The CDR3 covers 15 residues. V was clipped by 3 bases and J by 3 bases; unmatched bases: 5. Written as DNA, the CDR3 is TGTGCCAGCTCACCGACTAGCGGGCCGTACTACGAGCAGTACTTC. Translation: CASSPTSGPYYEQYF.

This clonotype was found a few times. CDR3 residues: CASGRGFSYEQYF. The CDR3 DNA is TGTGCCAGCGGGCGGGGTTTCTCCTACGAGCAGTACTTC. V usage is TRBV7-9 and J usage is TRBJ2-7; D possibly corresponds to TRBD2 (6 bases). The V end was cut by 8 bases, the J end by 0 bases, with 11 bases between. This CDR3 region has 13 residues. Germline V CDR1 and CDR2: SEHNR, FQNEAQ (reference sequence).

This clonotype is classed as medium-sized (0.01 to 0.1%). V is TRBV20-1 and J is TRBJ2-3, with D maybe TRBD1 (5 bases). CDR3 length: 13 amino acids. The V gene's germline CDR1 is DFQATT and CDR2 SNEGSKA (reference sequence). V lost 2 bases and J 2 bases, leaving 8 bases between the germline ends. The CDR3 DNA is TGCAGTGCTAGACTAGGGGACACAGATACGCAGTATTTT. Protein product: CSARLGDTDTQYF.

J is TRBJ2-5 and V is TRBV14; D not certain. V dropped 1 base and J dropped 4 bases, with 10 bases sitting between them. The CDR3 has 14 residues. Germline CDR1 and CDR2: SGHDN and FVKESK. The chain's CDR3 is CASSQGVWIETQYF. The CDR3 coding sequence is TGTGCCAGCAGCCAAGGGGTTTGGATAGAGACCCAGTACTTC. The variable domain in full, completed from reference TRBV14 and TRBJ2-5, reads EAGVTQFPSHSVIEKGQTVTLRCDPISGHDNLYWYRRVMGKEIKFLLHFVKESKQDESGMPNNRFLAERTGGTYSTLKVQPAELEDSGVYFCASSQGVWIETQYFGPGTRLLVL.

This chain uses TRBV7-9 with TRBJ1-5; D is undetermined. Germline V gene lookup returns CDR1 SEHNR and CDR2 FQNEAQ (reference sequence). This CDR3 has 15 amino acids. Trimming cost V 4 bases and J 4 bases, with 14 bases left between them. The CDR3, as DNA: TGTGCCAGCAGCTCCCCCGCAGCCGGAAATCAGCCCCAGCATTTT. It encodes CASSSPAAGNQPQHF.

This sequence joins TRBV6-1 and TRBJ1-2; 7 nucleotides line up with TRBD1. The CDR3 sequence is 13 residues long. The germline CDR1 and CDR2 sequences are MNHNS and SASEGT. Unmatched junction bases numbered 12, after V lost 10 bases and J lost 7 bases. The CDR3 coding sequence is TGTGCCATGCATCTAGGGGGCTGGGGTGGCTACACCTTC. Translation: CAMHLGGWGGYTF.

This rearrangement joins TRBV7-9 to TRBJ2-5, with 9 bases lining up with TRBD1. This CDR3 is 14 amino acids long. Trimming cost V 3 bases and J 5 bases; bases outside gene matches: 4. CDR1 and CDR2 from the germline V gene are SEHNR and FQNEAQ (reference sequence). DNA for the CDR3: TGTGCCAGCAGCTTGGGGACAGGGAGTGAGACCCAGTACTTC. Its protein is CASSLGTGSETQYF.

This clonotype has more than one count but fewer than ten. V usage is TRBV20-1 and J usage is TRBJ2-1, with 7 nucleotides matching TRBD1. CDR3 length: 15 amino acids. The germline V gene has CDR1 DFQATT and CDR2 SNEGSKA (reference sequence). V shed 7 bases, J shed 4 bases, and the junction held 13 bases outside the gene matches. The CDR3 nucleotides read TGCAGTGGGGCTTGGGGGACAGACCATTACAATGAGCAGTTCTTC. The encoded protein is CSGAWGTDHYNEQFF.

The J gene is TRBJ2-1, the V gene TRBV11-3; D possibly corresponds to TRBD2 (6 bases). V lost 4 bases and J lost 8, with 12 bases in between. This CDR3 region has 13 residues. Looked up from germline, CDR1 is SGHNT and CDR2 is YENEEA. CDR3 nucleotide sequence: TGTGCCAGCAGCTCTGGCGGGATGGATGAGCAGTTCTTC. Protein sequence: CASSSGGMDEQFF.

Only a few counts were recorded for this clonotype. This chain connects TRBV20-1 to TRBJ1-4; 10 bases line up with TRBD1. V lost 3 bases, J lost 8 bases, and 0 bases stayed unmatched. There are 12 residues in the CDR3. Germline V gene data show CDR1 as DFQATT and CDR2 as SNEGSKA (reference sequence). CDR3 protein: CSARGQGEKLFF. The CDR3 DNA sequence: TGCAGTGCTAGGGGACAGGGGGAAAAACTGTTTTTT.

J is TRBJ2-2 and V is TRBV5-1; D not resolved. The CDR3 runs to 14 residues. Germline V gene lookup returns CDR1 SGHRS and CDR2 YFSETQ. Trimming left V 0 bases short and J 8 bases short, with 11 bases between. In DNA form, the CDR3 reads TGCGCCAGCAGCTTGGGTGTGGCGAGGGGGGAGCTGTTTTTT. It translates to CASSLGVARGELFF.

Only a few counts were recorded for this clonotype. The chain joins TRBV6-1 to TRBJ1-3; D perhaps matches TRBD1 (5 bases). This CDR3 is 13 amino acids long. V dropped 6 bases and J dropped 3 bases, with 9 bases sitting between them. Germline CDR1 reads MNHNS; CDR2 reads SASEGT. CDR3 sequence (DNA): TGTGCCAGCAGGGGGCTAGATGGAAACACCATATATTTT. It encodes CASRGLDGNTIYF.

V is TRBV19 and J is TRBJ1-1; no clear D gene. Germline V lookup: CDR1 LNHDA, CDR2 SQIVND (reference sequence). This CDR3 comprises 15 residues. V gave up 5 bases and J gave up 4 bases, with 17 bases separating them. CDR3 sequence reads: CASSPSRRVGTEAFF. The CDR3 coding sequence is TGTGCCAGTAGTCCCTCTCGGAGGGTGGGCACTGAAGCTTTCTTT. Full variable domain (rest looked up from reference TRBV19 and TRBJ1-1): DGGITQSPKYLFRKEGQNVTLSCEQNLNHDAMYWYRQDPGQGLRLIYYSQIVNDFQKGDIAEGYSVSREKKESFPLTVTSAQKNPTAFYLCASSPSRRVGTEAFFGQGTRLTVV.

The chain has TRBV20-1 and TRBJ2-7, with 9 bases fitting TRBD2. The J segment lost 1 base and the V segment lost 5 bases, leaving 6 bases of the junction unmatched. The CDR3 has 14 amino acids. CDR1 is DFQATT, CDR2 SNEGSKA, per germline (reference sequence). The CDR3 sequence: CSAFSGSNSYEQYF. The CDR3 DNA is TGCAGTGCTTTTAGCGGGAGCAATTCCTACGAGCAGTACTTC.

The sample holds a few counts of this clonotype. The rearrangement joins TRBV10-3 to TRBJ2-5; D uncertain. Trimming pared 0 bases from V and 3 bases from J, leaving 2 bases between. The CDR3 sequence is 12 residues long. The germline V gene encodes CDR1 ENHRY and CDR2 SYGVKD. CDR3 in DNA: TGTGCCATCAGTGAGTCGGAAGAGACCCAGTACTTC. Amino acids: CAISESEETQYF.

V is TRBV11-2 and J is TRBJ1-2; D perhaps matches TRBD1 (5 bases). Per the germline V gene, CDR1 is SGHAT and CDR2 is FQNNGV. CDR3 length: 12 residues. The germline V and J ends were trimmed by 3 bases and 6 bases, with 8 bases remaining between them. CDR3 coding DNA: TGTGCCAGCAGCTTTGACAGAGATGGCTACACCTTC. Its translation is CASSFDRDGYTF.

The chain is built from TRBV4-2 and TRBJ1-2, with D possibly being TRBD1 (5 bases). Germline assignment: CDR1 LGHNA and CDR2 YNFKEQ. The CDR3 loop spans 13 amino acids. V was pared by 0 bases and J by 8 bases, with 10 bases between. The CDR3 here is CASSQDLGTGYTF. CDR3 DNA: TGTGCCAGCAGCCAAGATTTGGGGACGGGCTACACCTTC.

This clonotype occurred a few times. This chain connects TRBV20-1 to TRBJ1-5; D not certain. Trimming took 6 bases from V and 3 from J, leaving 15 bases between them. Germline V gene lookup returns CDR1 DFQATT and CDR2 SNEGSKA (reference sequence). CDR3 length: 14 residues. This chain's CDR3 is CSAPFGSNNQPQHF. In DNA, the CDR3 is TGCAGTGCCCCGTTCGGGAGTAACAATCAGCCCCAGCATTTT.

This chain uses TRBV6-2 or TRBV6-3 with TRBJ1-5, with 7 bases aligning to TRBD1. J lost 3 bases, V lost 8 bases, and 4 bases had no gene match. This CDR3 has 13 amino acids. Germline-derived CDR1 and CDR2 are MNHEY and SVGEGT. The CDR3 DNA is TGTGCCAGCTGGACAGGACACAATCAGCCCCAGCATTTT. Its protein product is CASWTGHNQPQHF.

V gene TRBV19 combines with J gene TRBJ2-7; D uncertain. Germline values: CDR1 LNHDA, CDR2 SQIVND (reference sequence). The germline V and J ends were trimmed by 4 bases and 1 base, with 8 bases remaining between them. The CDR3 runs 13 residues. CDR3 nucleotides: TGTGCCAGTAGTAGTCAGCAGTCCTACGAGCAGTACTTC. It codes for CASSSQQSYEQYF.

This clonotype has more than one count but fewer than ten. The J gene is TRBJ1-2, the V gene TRBV7-2; no reliable D call. The CDR3 covers 13 residues. Germline V gene data show CDR1 as SGHTA and CDR2 as FQGNSA. Trimming stripped 3 bases from V and 2 bases from J, with 7 bases between. The CDR3 DNA sequence: TGTGCCAGCAGCTTCACTTCAAACTATGGCTACACCTTC. Translating gives CASSFTSNYGYTF.